This T cell receptor (beta chain) was captured by sequencing in a study of CD8 T cells in Susac syndrome. CDR1 SEHNR and CDR2 FQNEAQ come from the germline V gene (reference sequence). V was pared by 5 bases and J by 1 base, with 14 bases between. The CDR3 covers 15 residues. A quantity of about 0.5 to 1 ug RNA underwent reverse transcription using random hexamers. One entry per CDR3 protein results from TCRdb running MiXCR on the immunoSEQ multiplex PCR reads. The table shows about 200,000 distinct CDR3 sequences, with 85% to 95% occurring only once. The clonotype originates from a human donor in good health. Sequenced input: CD4+ T cells from PBMCs. J is TRBJ1-1 and V is TRBV7-9; possible D gene TRBD1, 6 bases. CDR3 in DNA: TGTGCCAGCAGCCCGGGCCGGACAGAGAACACTGAAGCTTTCTTT. This translates into CASSPGRTENTEAFF.